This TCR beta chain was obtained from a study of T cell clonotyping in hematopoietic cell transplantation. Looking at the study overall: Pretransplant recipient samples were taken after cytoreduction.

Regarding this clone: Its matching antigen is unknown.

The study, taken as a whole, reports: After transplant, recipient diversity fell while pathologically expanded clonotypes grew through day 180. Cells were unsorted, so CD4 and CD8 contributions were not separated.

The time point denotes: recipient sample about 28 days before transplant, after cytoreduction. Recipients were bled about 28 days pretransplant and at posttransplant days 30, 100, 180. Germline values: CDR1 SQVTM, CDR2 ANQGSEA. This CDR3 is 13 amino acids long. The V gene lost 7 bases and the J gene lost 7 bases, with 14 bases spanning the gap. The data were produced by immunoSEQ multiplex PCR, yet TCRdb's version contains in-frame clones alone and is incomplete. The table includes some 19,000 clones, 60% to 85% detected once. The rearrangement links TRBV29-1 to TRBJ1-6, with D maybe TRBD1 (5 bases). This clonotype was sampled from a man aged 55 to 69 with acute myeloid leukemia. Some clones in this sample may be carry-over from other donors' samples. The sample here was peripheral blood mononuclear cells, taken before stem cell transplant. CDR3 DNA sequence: TGCAGCGGGGGGGACGGGTTAAATTCACCCCTCCACTTT. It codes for CSGGDGLNSPLHF.